This T cell receptor beta chain was sequenced in a study of blood T cell repertoires in COVID-19. Study-wide context: Whether acute or convalescent, the COVID-19 samples came from the United States, Italy and Spain. The cDNA or gDNA used as material had been derived from T cells, B-cell-depleted T cells, or PBMCs.

Original handling: Cell counts per sample came from amplifying reference gene primers. TCRdb keeps only in-frame clones here, not all; method: immunoSEQ multiplex PCR. The D gene and trimming were derived from the DNA, and the V and J assignments and clone size from that table. This table holds under 400,000 clones, around 90% found once. Germline V gene sequence: CDR1 ENHRY, CDR2 SYGVKD. J gave up 6 bases and V 7 bases, and 7 bases lay outside the gene matches. The CDR3 sequence is 14 residues long. This clonotype was obtained from a man younger than 30 with active or convalescent COVID-19. This chain joins TRBV10-3 and TRBJ1-1; the match to TRBD1 covers 11 bases. Sample: peripheral blood. This CDR3 is CAITPGQGGPEAFF. The CDR3 nucleotides read TGTGCCATCACCCCGGGACAGGGGGGCCCTGAAGCTTTCTTT.